The clone carrying this TCR beta chain was recorded many times. The CDR3 contains 15 residues. Germline lookup yields CDR1 SGHVS and CDR2 FNYEAQ. With V trimmed by 1 base and J by 5 bases, 1 base remained unmatched. This sample stems from a study of Graves' ophthalmopathy and Graves' hyperthyroidism. Orbital computed tomography, together with clinical symptoms, serum thyroxine, TRAb and thyroid ultrasound, was used for diagnosis. Using RNA transcripts, the TCR beta CDR3 regions were amplified. First-round RT-PCR employed HTBI primers, with a second-round multiplex PCR after it. TCRdb re-called the multiplex PCR reads through MiXCR, storing one row per CDR3 protein. Here the sample spans about 550,000 distinct CDR3 sequences, roughly 40% being singletons.

The rearrangement links TRBV7-6 to TRBJ2-2; 10 nucleotides agree with TRBD2. The receptor's source is an adult man with Graves' hyperthyroidism. Sequencing was carried out using peripheral blood or thyroid tissue (not recorded which). CDR3 residues: CASSLELAGTGELFF. CDR3 bases: TGTGCCAGCAGCTTAGAACTAGCGGGGACCGGGGAGCTGTTTTTT.